This TCR beta chain was sequenced for a study of control samples from healthy donors and cancer patients. Libraries were prepared by immunoSEQ multiplex PCR; TCRdb keeps only in-frame clonotypes and omits some of them. The table lists approximately 58,000 clones, about 89% of them singletons. The CDR3 runs 16 residues. Per the germline V gene, CDR1 is SGHRS and CDR2 is YFSETQ. V was shortened by 0 bases and J by 5 bases, with 15 bases between the two germline ends. This receptor was identified in a woman aged 55 to 70 with lung cancer. The sample comprised PBMCs. The chain recombines TRBV5-1 with TRBJ2-1; TRBD2 is a possible D gene (6 bases). CDR3 protein: CASSLGAGPGHNEQFF. The CDR3 region has the DNA TGCGCCAGCAGCTTGGGCGCGGGACCGGGGCACAATGAGCAGTTCTTC.